This T cell receptor (beta chain) was captured in a study of CD8+CD57+ T cells in acquired aplastic anemia. In the study overall: Yields of DNA that came from sorted CD4+ and CD8+ cells averaged approximately 3.2 ug.

It was genomic DNA that served as the template for profiling TCR beta VDJ and CDR3. TCRdb reprocessed the reads with MiXCR, giving one entry per CDR3 protein. The table lists fewer than 250,000 distinct CDR3 sequences, around half of them singletons, with 7.8% in the top ten. This clonotype appeared many times. Patients chosen for sequencing had CD8+CD57+ cells that had expanded, as shown by flow cytometry. The cohort consisted entirely of patients having severe acquired aplastic anemia. The sample taken for sequencing was sorted CD4+, CD8+, or CD8+CD57+ T cells (not recorded which) from PBMCs. This sequence was found in a human donor with aplastic anemia.

The CDR3 DNA reads as TGTGCCAGCAGCTTTTCGGGGAACACTGAAGCTTTCTTT. This codes for CASSFSGNTEAFF. V is TRBV7-9 and J is TRBJ1-1; no clear D. The V gene's germline CDR1 is SEHNR and CDR2 FQNEAQ (reference sequence). V was shortened by 3 bases and J by 1 base, with 6 bases between the two germline ends. This CDR3 region has 13 residues.